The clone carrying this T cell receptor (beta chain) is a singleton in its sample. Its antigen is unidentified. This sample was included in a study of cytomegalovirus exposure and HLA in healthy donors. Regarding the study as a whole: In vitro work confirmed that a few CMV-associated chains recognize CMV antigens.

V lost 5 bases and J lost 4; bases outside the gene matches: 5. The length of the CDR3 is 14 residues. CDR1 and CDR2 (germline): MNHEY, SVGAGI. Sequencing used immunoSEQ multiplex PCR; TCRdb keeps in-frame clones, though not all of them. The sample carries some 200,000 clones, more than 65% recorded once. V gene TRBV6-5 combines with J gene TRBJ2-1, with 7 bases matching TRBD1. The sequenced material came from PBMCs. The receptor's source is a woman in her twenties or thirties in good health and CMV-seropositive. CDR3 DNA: TGTGCCAGCAGTCCGGGACAGCCTTACAATGAGCAGTTCTTC. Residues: CASSPGQPYNEQFF.